These T cell receptor beta chains were read from a single sample in a study of blood T cell repertoires in COVID-19. Generated by immunoSEQ multiplex PCR, the TCRdb table keeps only in-frame clones and is missing some. The table has about 330,000 clones, around 86% seen once. The sequenced material came from peripheral blood. These TCRs come from a woman in her forties or fifties with acute or convalescent COVID-19. Both conserved end residues are part of each CDR3. Fields, in order: CDR3 protein, CDR3 DNA, J gene, D gene, clone size, V gene. D genes are given only for firm matches. The size entry is marked missing in some rows and otherwise reads once, few, many or a size class.

CASSLGALAGELFF,TGTGCCAGCAGCTTAGGGGCTTTAGCCGGGGAGCTGTTTTTT,TRBJ2-2,NA,NA,TRBV7-9
CASSPPLGNQPQHF,TGTGCCAGCAGTCCACCTCTAGGCAATCAGCCCCAGCATTTT,TRBJ1-5,NA,once,TRBV25-1
CASSLDRLAGYEQFF,TGTGCCAGCAGCTTAGATAGGCTAGCGGGCTATGAGCAGTTCTTC,TRBJ2-1,TRBD2,NA,TRBV11-2
CASSSGLAGGNEQFF,TGTGCCAGCAGCTCCGGACTAGCGGGAGGCAATGAGCAGTTCTTC,TRBJ2-1,TRBD2,NA,TRBV7-3
CATSDLGTGNEQYF,TGTGCCACCAGTGATTTAGGGACAGGGAACGAGCAGTACTTC,TRBJ2-7,TRBD1,NA,TRBV24-1
CASSLQTGDQPQHF,TGTGCCAGCAGCCTGCAGACAGGGGATCAGCCCCAGCATTTT,TRBJ1-5,TRBD1,NA,TRBV7-9
CASSSQGNTEAFF,TGTGCCAGTAGTAGTCAGGGGAACACTGAAGCTTTCTTT,TRBJ1-1,NA,NA,TRBV19
CASSFGTGTGELFF,TGTGCCAGCAGCTTCGGGACTGGAACCGGGGAGCTGTTTTTT,TRBJ2-2,NA,NA,TRBV7-3
CASKAGVTDTQYF,TGTGCCAGTAAGGCGGGAGTGACAGATACGCAGTATTTT,TRBJ2-3,TRBD2,NA,TRBV19
CASSLVGGRYGNTIYF,TGCGCCAGCAGCTTGGTAGGGGGACGATATGGAAACACCATATATTTT,TRBJ1-3,NA,NA,TRBV5-1
CAWSRSGIYNEQFF,TGTGCCTGGAGCCGTAGCGGGATATACAATGAGCAGTTCTTC,TRBJ2-1,TRBD2,NA,TRBV30
CASRNTSGRAGYEQYF,TGTGCCAGCAGGAACACTAGCGGGAGGGCCGGGTACGAGCAGTACTTC,TRBJ2-7,TRBD2,NA,TRBV27
CASSLGSEVGEQFF,TGTGCCAGCAGCTTAGGTTCGGAGGTCGGTGAGCAGTTCTTC,TRBJ2-1,NA,NA,TRBV7-9
CASSDSTGSYEQYF,TGTGCCAGCAGCGATAGCACAGGATCCTACGAGCAGTACTTC,TRBJ2-7,NA,NA,TRBV3-1/TRBV3-2
CASSHAGTRDQNIQYF,TGTGCCAGCAGCCATGCCGGGACTAGGGACCAAAACATTCAGTACTTC,TRBJ2-4,TRBD2,NA,TRBV3-1/TRBV3-2
CASSNGANEKLFF,TGTGCCAGCTCGAACGGAGCAAATGAAAAACTGTTTTTT,TRBJ1-4,NA,NA,TRBV18
CASSRSNYGYTF,TGTGCCAGCAGCCGAAGCAACTATGGCTACACCTTC,TRBJ1-2,NA,NA,TRBV11-2
CASSSTGVETQYF,TGTGCCAGCAGCTCTACAGGGGTAGAGACCCAGTACTTC,TRBJ2-5,TRBD1,NA,TRBV7-3
CASSTAGGEQYF,TGTGCCAGCAGCACCGCCGGAGGCGAGCAGTACTTC,TRBJ2-7,NA,NA,TRBV3-1/TRBV3-2
CASSRSGLSSGANVLTF,TGTGCCAGCAGTCGTTCGGGACTCTCATCTGGGGCCAACGTCCTGACTTTC,TRBJ2-6,NA,NA,TRBV27
CASVTGASPGEQYF,TGTGCCAGCGTTACAGGGGCTAGCCCAGGCGAGCAGTACTTC,TRBJ2-7,TRBD1,NA,TRBV11-2
CATTGQGFNEQFF,TGTGCCACCACGGGACAGGGTTTCAATGAGCAGTTCTTC,TRBJ2-1,TRBD1,NA,TRBV24-1
CASSPVVGGEETQYF,TGTGCCAGCTCACCGGTTGTTGGGGGCGAGGAGACCCAGTACTTC,TRBJ2-5,NA,NA,TRBV18
CASSPRDRVVAEAFF,TGTGCCAGCTCACCCCGGGACAGGGTAGTCGCTGAAGCTTTCTTT,TRBJ1-1,TRBD1,once,TRBV18
CASSLGATYEQYF,TGTGCCAGCAGCTTAGGGGCGACCTACGAGCAGTACTTC,TRBJ2-7,NA,NA,TRBV11-3
CASSRPSGASYEQYF,TGTGCCAGCAGCCGTCCTAGCGGGGCCTCCTACGAGCAGTACTTC,TRBJ2-7,TRBD2,NA,TRBV5-4
CSVDHTGETQYF,TGCAGCGTTGACCATACTGGAGAGACCCAGTACTTC,TRBJ2-5,NA,once,TRBV29-1
CASSLPAGSGNTIYF,TGTGCCAGCAGTTTGCCGGCAGGCTCTGGAAACACCATATATTTT,TRBJ1-3,NA,NA,TRBV28
CASSIDQSGASYGYTF,TGTGCCAGTAGTATAGATCAAAGCGGCGCAAGTTATGGCTACACCTTC,TRBJ1-2,NA,NA,TRBV19
CASSKQGRTGELFF,TGTGCCAGTAGTAAACAGGGTCGGACCGGGGAGCTGTTTTTT,TRBJ2-2,NA,NA,TRBV19
CASSLPDRALTDTQYF,TGTGCCAGCAGCTTGCCCGACAGGGCGCTCACAGATACGCAGTATTTT,TRBJ2-3,TRBD1,NA,TRBV5-4
CASSPLAGGRETQYF,TGTGCCAGCTCACCTCTAGCGGGAGGGCGTGAGACCCAGTACTTC,TRBJ2-5,TRBD2,NA,TRBV18
CASSTPVLTNEKLFF,TGTGCCAGCAGTACTCCGGTGTTGACTAATGAAAAACTGTTTTTT,TRBJ1-4,NA,NA,TRBV6-6
CAIRPFGVVETQYF,TGTGCCATCAGGCCCTTCGGGGTCGTGGAGACCCAGTACTTC,TRBJ2-5,NA,NA,TRBV10-3
CASSYRTGSIKNTGELFF,TGTGCCAGCAGTTACCGGACAGGGTCTATTAAGAACACCGGGGAGCTGTTTTTT,TRBJ2-2,TRBD1,NA,TRBV6-2/TRBV6-3
CASRSTSGRAHEQFF,TGTGCCAGCAGATCGACTAGCGGGAGGGCGCATGAGCAGTTCTTC,TRBJ2-1,TRBD2,NA,TRBV11-2
CASSQRVLNTEAFF,TGCGCCAGCAGCCAACGGGTGCTGAACACTGAAGCTTTCTTT,TRBJ1-1,NA,NA,TRBV4-1
CASSLSAPGETQYF,TGTGCCAGCAGTTTGTCGGCACCGGGGGAGACCCAGTACTTC,TRBJ2-5,NA,NA,TRBV27
CASSVTGADYGYTF,TGTGCCAGCAGCGTAACAGGGGCTGACTATGGCTACACCTTC,TRBJ1-2,TRBD1,NA,TRBV9
CASSLVGAGDSYEQYF,TGTGCCAGCAGCTTGGTAGGCGCGGGAGATTCCTACGAGCAGTACTTC,TRBJ2-7,TRBD2,NA,TRBV5-4
CASSATSNEQYF,TGCGCCAGCAGCGCAACTTCAAACGAGCAGTACTTC,TRBJ2-7,NA,NA,TRBV5-1
CASSLAQGSTDTQYF,TGTGCCAGCAGCTTGGCCCAGGGGAGCACAGATACGCAGTATTTT,TRBJ2-3,NA,NA,TRBV5-4
CASSIQVATYYEQYF,TGTGCCAGTAGTATCCAAGTAGCAACCTACTACGAGCAGTACTTC,TRBJ2-7,NA,NA,TRBV19
CSVADSLAKNIQYF,TGCAGCGTCGCGGACAGTTTAGCCAAAAACATTCAGTACTTC,TRBJ2-4,NA,NA,TRBV29-1
CAISESGQRYEQYF,TGTGCCATCAGTGAGTCGGGACAAAGATACGAGCAGTACTTC,TRBJ2-7,NA,NA,TRBV10-3